This T cell receptor (beta chain) comes out of a study of T cell clonotyping in hematopoietic cell transplantation. Study-wide context: Recipient samples before transplant were obtained post-cytoreduction. General study points: Few recipient clonotypes overlapped donors; over 95% were de novo at given depth.

Data came from immunoSEQ multiplex PCR; TCRdb stores just in-frame clones and leaves some out. The data contain approximately 42,000 clones, about 85% of them singletons. The CDR3 totals 14 residues. Per germline, CDR1 SNHLY and CDR2 FYNNEI. Trimming took 7 bases from V and 10 from J, leaving 17 bases between them. Time point noted: recipient sample about 28 days before transplant, after cytoreduction. Concerning this clone: Its antigen is unknown.

The chain links TRBV2 to TRBJ1-6, with a possible D match to TRBD1 (5 bases). This receptor was taken from a man in his sixties with acute myeloid leukemia. Some clones in this sample may be carry-over from other donors' samples. This material consisted of peripheral blood mononuclear cells, taken before stem cell transplant. This CDR3 reads CASNGDGGRSPLHF. The CDR3 DNA follows: TGTGCCAGCAATGGGGACGGCGGCCGGTCACCCCTCCACTTT.